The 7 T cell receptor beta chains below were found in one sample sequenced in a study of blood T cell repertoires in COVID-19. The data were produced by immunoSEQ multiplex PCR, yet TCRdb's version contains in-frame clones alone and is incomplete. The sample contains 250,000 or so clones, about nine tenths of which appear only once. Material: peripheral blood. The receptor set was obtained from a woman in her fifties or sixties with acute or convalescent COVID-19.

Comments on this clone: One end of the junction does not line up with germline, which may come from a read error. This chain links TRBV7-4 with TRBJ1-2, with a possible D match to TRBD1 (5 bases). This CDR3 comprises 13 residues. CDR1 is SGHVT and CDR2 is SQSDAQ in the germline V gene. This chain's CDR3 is CASSLGGLWEWGF. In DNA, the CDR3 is TGTGCCAGCAGCTTAGGGGGACTGTGGGAGTGGGGCTTC.

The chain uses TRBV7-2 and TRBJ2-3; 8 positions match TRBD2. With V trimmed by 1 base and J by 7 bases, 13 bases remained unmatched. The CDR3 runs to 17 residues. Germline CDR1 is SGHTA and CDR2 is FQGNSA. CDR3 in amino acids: CASSLVPAGELVNTQYF. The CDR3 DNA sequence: TGTGCCAGCAGCTTAGTTCCAGCGGGAGAATTAGTGAATACGCAGTATTTT. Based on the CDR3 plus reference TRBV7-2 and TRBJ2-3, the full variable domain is GAGVSQSPSNKVTEKGKDVELRCDPISGHTALYWYRQSLGQGLEFLIYFQGNSAPDKSGLPSDRFSAERTGGSVSTLTIQRTQQEDSAVYLCASSLVPAGELVNTQYFGPGTRLTVL.

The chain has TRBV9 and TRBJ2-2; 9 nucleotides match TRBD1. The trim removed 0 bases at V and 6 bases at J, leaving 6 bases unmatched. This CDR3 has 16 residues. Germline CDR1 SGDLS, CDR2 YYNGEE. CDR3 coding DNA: TGTGCCAGCAGCGTAGTAGGACAGGGGCCCGCCGGGGAGCTGTTTTTT. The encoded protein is CASSVVGQGPAGELFF.

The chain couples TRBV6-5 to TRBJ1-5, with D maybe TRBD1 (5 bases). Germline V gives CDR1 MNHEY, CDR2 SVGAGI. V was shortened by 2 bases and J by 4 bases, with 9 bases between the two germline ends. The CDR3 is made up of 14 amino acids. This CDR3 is CASSYTAGNQPQHF. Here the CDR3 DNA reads TGTGCCAGCAGTTACACCGCAGGGAATCAGCCCCAGCATTTT.

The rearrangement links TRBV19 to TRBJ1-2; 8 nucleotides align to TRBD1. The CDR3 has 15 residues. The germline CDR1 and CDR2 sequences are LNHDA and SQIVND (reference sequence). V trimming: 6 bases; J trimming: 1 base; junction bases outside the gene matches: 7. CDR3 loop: CASRGQGVINYGYTF. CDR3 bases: TGTGCCAGTAGAGGACAGGGCGTGATTAACTATGGCTACACCTTC.

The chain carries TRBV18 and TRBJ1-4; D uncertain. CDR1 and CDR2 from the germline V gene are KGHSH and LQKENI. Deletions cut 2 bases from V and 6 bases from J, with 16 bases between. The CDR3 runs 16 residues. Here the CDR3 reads CASSPGFRGLDEKLFF. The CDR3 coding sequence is TGTGCCAGCTCACCAGGATTTCGAGGGTTGGATGAAAAACTGTTTTTT.

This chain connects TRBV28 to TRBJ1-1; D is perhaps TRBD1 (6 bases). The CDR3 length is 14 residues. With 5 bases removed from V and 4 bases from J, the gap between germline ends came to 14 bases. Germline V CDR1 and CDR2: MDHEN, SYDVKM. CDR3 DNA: TGTGCCAGCAGTCCGGGGGGCGCGGCCACTGAAGCTTTCTTT. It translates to CASSPGGAATEAFF.